A single sample gave rise to the 31 T cell receptor beta chains below, sequenced in a study of cytomegalovirus exposure and HLA in healthy donors. The PCR had 60 Vbeta and 13 Jbeta primers. This table comes from immunoSEQ multiplex PCR, and its TCRdb copy is limited to in-frame clones, with some not included. The sample includes 120,000 or so clones, about 83% of them seen just once. Sequenced sample: PBMCs. Source of these receptors: a woman aged 40 to 50 in good health and CMV-seropositive.

This clone was found once. The chain is built from TRBV6-1 and TRBJ1-3; D unclear. V was cut by 6 bases and J by 3 bases, with 3 bases left in between. Germline V gene sequence: CDR1 MNHNS, CDR2 SASEGT. There are 11 residues in the CDR3. The CDR3 coding sequence is TGTGCCAGCAGCCTTGGAAACACCATATATTTT. Its translation is CASSLGNTIYF.

The sample holds one count of this clone. V usage is TRBV19 and J usage is TRBJ1-2; D is uncertain. V shed 4 bases and J shed 1 base, with 7 bases lying between them. Germline CDR1 reads LNHDA; CDR2 reads SQIVND (reference sequence). There are 13 residues in the CDR3. The chain's CDR3 is CASSTQSNYGYTF. The CDR3 region has the DNA TGTGCCAGTAGTACACAGAGTAACTATGGCTACACCTTC.

This clone was counted only a few times. The chain has TRBV5-1 and TRBJ1-4, with a weak D call TRBD1 (5 bases). V was shortened by 1 base and J by 8 bases, with 12 bases between the two germline ends. The CDR3 covers 14 residues. Germline assignment: CDR1 SGHRS and CDR2 YFSETQ. The CDR3 DNA follows: TGCGCCAGCAGCTTGCAGGGATGGGGCGAAAAACTGTTTTTT. Translation: CASSLQGWGEKLFF.

There are a few counts of this clone. The rearrangement links TRBV5-1 to TRBJ1-2; TRBD1 agrees at 7 bases. The germline V gene has CDR1 SGHRS and CDR2 YFSETQ. The CDR3 loop spans 14 amino acids. Losses at the gene ends were 1 base for V and 8 bases for J; bases not matched to a gene: 8. The CDR3, as DNA: TGCGCCAGCAGCTTGTTTATCAGAGGGGGCGGCTACACCTTC. Residues: CASSLFIRGGGYTF.

This clone has a handful of counts. J is TRBJ2-3 and V is TRBV7-9, with a tentative D call TRBD2 (6 bases). With 4 bases removed from V and 6 bases from J, the gap between germline ends came to 14 bases. The CDR3 consists of 14 residues. Germline V gene sequence: CDR1 SEHNR, CDR2 FQNEAQ (reference sequence). CDR3 sequence (DNA): TGTGCCAGCAGCTCGGGGACTGGAAAGGATACGCAGTATTTT. Encoded protein: CASSSGTGKDTQYF.

This clone was seen more than once but under ten times. J is TRBJ1-5 and V is TRBV6-5; tentatively, D is TRBD1 (5 bases). The CDR3 covers 12 residues. V lost 6 bases and J 6 bases, leaving 9 bases between the germline ends. Germline CDR1 is MNHEY and CDR2 is SVGAGI. The CDR3 coding sequence is TGTGCCAGCAGCGACGGGGGTCAGCCCCAGCATTTT. This encodes CASSDGGQPQHF.

The rearrangement links TRBV18 to TRBJ1-5, with D tentatively TRBD1 (5 bases). Germline-derived CDR1 and CDR2 are KGHSH and LQKENI. Trimming left V 5 bases short and J 0 bases short, with 11 bases between. The CDR3 extends over 15 amino acids. CDR3 sequence reads: CASSSDIYSNQPQHF. CDR3 DNA sequence: TGTGCCAGCTCATCGGACATTTATAGCAATCAGCCCCAGCATTTT. Full variable domain (missing parts from reference TRBV18 and TRBJ1-5): NAGVMQNPRHLVRRRGQEARLRCSPMKGHSHVYWYRQLPEEGLKFMVYLQKENIIDESGMPKERFSAEFPKEGPSILRIQQVVRGDSAAYFCASSSDIYSNQPQHFGDGTRLSIL.

This clone was observed a single time. The CDR3: CASSSSGGYYEQYF. The CDR3 region has the DNA TGTGCCAGTAGTTCCTCGGGAGGATACTACGAGCAGTACTTC. The chain links TRBV19 to TRBJ2-5; 7 nucleotides agree with TRBD2. The end of the DNA fits TRBJ2-7 better, so the J call may be wrong. Germline V gene sequence: CDR1 LNHDA, CDR2 SQIVND (reference sequence). This CDR3 has 14 amino acids.

The chain is built from TRBV28 and TRBJ2-7; 9 nucleotides match TRBD1. This CDR3 is built from 17 residues. Trimming cost V 3 bases and J 9 bases; bases outside gene matches: 18. Per germline, CDR1 MDHEN and CDR2 SYDVKM. The CDR3: CASSFRAGQGKAIGQYF. The CDR3 DNA sequence: TGTGCCAGCAGTTTCCGAGCGGGACAGGGAAAAGCGATCGGGCAGTACTTC.

The rearrangement uses TRBV7-9 and TRBJ1-6; 8 bases align to TRBD1. This CDR3 has 15 residues. Germline loops: CDR1 SEHNR, CDR2 FQNEAQ (reference sequence). V dropped 5 bases and J dropped 10; count of bases not matched to a gene: 10. CDR3 sequence: CASSLTGGVRSPLHF. CDR3 nucleotide sequence: TGTGCCAGCAGCCTCACAGGGGGTGTTCGGTCACCCCTCCACTTT.

This rearrangement joins TRBV4-3 to TRBJ1-2; 8 bases match TRBD1. Germline lookup yields CDR1 LGHNA and CDR2 YSLEER. This CDR3 is built from 14 residues. Trimming at V came to 2 bases and at J to 4 bases, leaving 3 bases not matched to a gene. The CDR3 reads CASSQRDRSYGYTF. In nucleotides, the CDR3 is TGCGCCAGCAGCCAAAGGGACAGGAGCTATGGCTACACCTTC.

The chain links TRBV18 to TRBJ2-1; 7 bases are a match to TRBD2. The trim removed 2 bases at V and 5 bases at J, leaving 6 bases unmatched. CDR1 and CDR2 from the germline V gene are KGHSH and LQKENI. This CDR3 has 15 amino acids. In DNA form, the CDR3 reads TGTGCCAGCTCACCAGTACTAGCGAGAAACAATGAGCAGTTCTTC. Its translation: CASSPVLARNNEQFF.

The chain combines TRBV28 with TRBJ2-2; 8 bases match TRBD2. With V trimmed by 7 bases and J by 4 bases, 5 bases remained unmatched. Germline CDR1 and CDR2: MDHEN and SYDVKM. This CDR3 comprises 14 residues. CDR3 loop: CASITSGVTGELFF. In DNA form, the CDR3 reads TGTGCCAGCATAACTAGCGGAGTCACCGGGGAGCTGTTTTTT.

The J gene is TRBJ2-7, the V gene TRBV18; 7 nucleotides match TRBD2. The germline V gene has CDR1 KGHSH and CDR2 LQKENI. The J segment lost 2 bases and the V segment lost 2 bases, leaving 3 bases of the junction unmatched. This CDR3 spans 14 amino acids. The CDR3 here is CASSPLAGTYEQYF. CDR3 sequence (DNA): TGTGCCAGCTCACCATTAGCGGGTACCTACGAGCAGTACTTC.

The rearrangement joins TRBV18 to TRBJ2-5; 8 bases are a match to TRBD1. Looked up from germline, CDR1 is KGHSH and CDR2 is LQKENI. V lost 3 bases, J lost 5 bases, and 5 bases stayed unmatched. The CDR3 consists of 14 residues. DNA of the CDR3: TGTGCCAGCTCACCGGCAGGGGGCACGGAGACCCAGTACTTC. Translation gives CASSPAGGTETQYF.

The V and J genes are TRBV7-9 and TRBJ1-1; TRBD1 might be the D (5 bases). The CDR3 spans 12 residues. From germline, CDR1 is SEHNR and CDR2 FQNEAQ (reference sequence). CDR3 in amino acids: CAGQGMNTEAFF. CDR3 sequence (DNA): TGTGCTGGGCAGGGTATGAACACTGAAGCTTTCTTT.

This clone was seen more than once but under ten times. V gene TRBV29-1 combines with J gene TRBJ2-2; 14 bases align to TRBD2. The CDR3 spans 14 residues. Per the germline V gene, CDR1 is SQVTM and CDR2 is ANQGSEA. Germline trimming cut 7 bases from V and 7 bases from J; bases unmatched to any gene: 5. This chain's CDR3 is CSGRTSGRLGELFF. CDR3 nucleotides: TGCAGCGGTCGGACTAGCGGGAGGCTCGGGGAGCTGTTTTTT.

The chain combines TRBV5-1 with TRBJ2-3, with 7 bases matching TRBD2. CDR1 is SGHRS and CDR2 is YFSETQ in the germline V gene. V was clipped by 3 bases and J by 2 bases; unmatched bases: 9. The CDR3 is 16 amino acids. The CDR3 region is CASSSESGTNTDTQYF. DNA for the CDR3: TGCGCCAGCAGCTCCGAGTCGGGGACTAACACAGATACGCAGTATTTT. The full variable domain, rest sourced from reference TRBV5-1 and TRBJ2-3, is KAGVTQTPRYLIKTRGQQVTLSCSPISGHRSVSWYQQTPGQGLQFLFEYFSETQRNKGNFPGRFSGRQFSNSRSEMNVSTLELGDSALYLCASSSESGTNTDTQYFGPGTRLTVL.

The chain employs TRBV4-2 and TRBJ2-3; D perhaps matches TRBD1 (5 bases). In germline, CDR1 is LGHNA, CDR2 YNFKEQ. With 0 bases removed from V and 3 bases from J, the gap between germline ends came to 10 bases. CDR3 length: 15 residues. This CDR3 reads CASSQDGAGTDTQYF. CDR3 coding DNA: TGTGCCAGCAGCCAAGATGGCGCAGGGACAGATACGCAGTATTTT.

The gene calls are TRBV11-2 and TRBJ2-7, with D possibly matching TRBD2 (5 bases). The CDR3 extends over 13 amino acids. V was cut by 10 bases and J by 5 bases, with 18 bases left in between. CDR1 is SGHAT, CDR2 FQNNGV, per germline. The CDR3 DNA reads as TGTGCCATCGCGGACTCCCGCCTGGACGAGCAGTACTTC. It is translated as CAIADSRLDEQYF.

This chain links TRBV7-8 with TRBJ1-1, with D maybe TRBD1 (5 bases). This CDR3 has 14 residues. The V gene lost 0 bases and the J gene lost 11 bases, with 16 bases spanning the gap. The germline V gene has CDR1 SGHVS and CDR2 FQNEAQ. The CDR3 DNA sequence: TGTGCCAGCAGCTTAGCCCGGCAGGTCAGGGATGCTTTCTTT. This gives the protein CASSLARQVRDAFF.

As DNA, the CDR3 is TGTGCCAGCAGGAGGGGGGACAGGGGATATGGCTACACCTTC. This sequence encodes CASRRGDRGYGYTF. This chain connects TRBV27 to TRBJ1-2, with 10 bases that match TRBD1. The CDR3 loop spans 14 amino acids. V lost 6 bases and J lost 5; bases outside the gene matches: 6. CDR1 and CDR2 from the germline V gene are MNHEY and SMNVEV (reference sequence).

The CDR3 bases are TGTGCCAGCAGCTTAGTTAGGGGCGGAGGGGATGAAAAACTGTTTTTT. Translated: CASSLVRGGGDEKLFF. V is TRBV7-6 and J is TRBJ1-4; weak D call: TRBD1 (5 bases). Germline CDR1 and CDR2: SGHVS and FNYEAQ. V shed 1 base and J shed 6 bases, with 15 bases lying between them. The length of the CDR3 is 16 residues.

This chain uses TRBV18 with TRBJ1-1; D is uncertain. The CDR3 sequence is 13 residues long. The V end lost 3 bases, the J end lost 6 bases, and 11 bases lay between the germline ends. CDR1 and CDR2 from the germline V gene are KGHSH and LQKENI. Here the CDR3 reads CASSPSGSSEAFF. For the CDR3, the DNA is TGTGCCAGCTCACCCTCGGGTTCTTCTGAAGCTTTCTTT.

The V gene is TRBV7-3, the J gene TRBJ2-1, with 10 bases identical to TRBD2. This CDR3 comprises 16 residues. J gave up 6 bases and V 5 bases, and 10 bases lay outside the gene matches. The germline CDR1 and CDR2 sequences are SGHTA and FQGTGA. This chain's CDR3 is CASSLSGTSVFNEQFF. The CDR3, as DNA: TGTGCCAGCAGCCTCTCCGGGACTAGCGTATTCAATGAGCAGTTCTTC.

V and J are TRBV30 and TRBJ1-2, with D tentatively TRBD1 (5 bases). Germline values: CDR1 GTSNPN, CDR2 SVGIG (reference sequence). V was pared by 4 bases and J by 2 bases, with 14 bases between. There are 14 residues in the CDR3. CDR3 amino acids: CAWKVWGPNYGYTF. CDR3 nucleotide sequence: TGTGCCTGGAAAGTCTGGGGCCCGAACTATGGCTACACCTTC.

This clone was seen a few times. This chain connects TRBV19 to TRBJ1-3; 7 nucleotides line up with TRBD1. The CDR3 is 15 residues long. V lost 5 bases to trimming and J lost 8 bases; unmatched junction nucleotides: 12. Germline CDR1 is LNHDA and CDR2 is SQIVND (reference sequence). CDR3 bases: TGTGCCAGTAGTGTCGACCGGGACAGACGTTACACCATATATTTT. Protein: CASSVDRDRRYTIYF.

The CDR3 DNA follows: TGTGCCAGCAGCCAAGTTATTTATGGTTTTCCTAGCGGGACGGTATACGAGCAGTACTTC. Its protein is CASSQVIYGFPSGTVYEQYF. This chain links TRBV4-2 with TRBJ2-7, with TRBD2 identical over 9 bases. The germline V gene encodes CDR1 LGHNA and CDR2 YNFKEQ. The CDR3 has 20 residues. The V segment lost 1 base and the J segment 4 bases; nucleotides outside the gene matches: 20.

The chain links TRBV5-1 to TRBJ2-7, with 10 bases fitting TRBD1. After removal of 5 bases from V and 4 bases from J, the junction contained 9 bases not matched to a gene. Germline CDR1 reads SGHRS; CDR2 reads YFSETQ. There are 15 residues in the CDR3. The DNA for the CDR3 is TGCGCCAGCAGAGTAGGGACAGGGGATTGGTACGAGCAGTACTTC. It encodes CASRVGTGDWYEQYF.

The gene calls are TRBV27 and TRBJ1-1; unclear D gene. Trimming took off 4 bases at V and 3 bases at J, with 12 bases between the two ends. The CDR3 has 14 residues. The germline CDR1 and CDR2 sequences are MNHEY and SMNVEV (reference sequence). The CDR3 region is CASSSINRYTEAFF. The CDR3 DNA reads TGTGCCAGCAGTTCCATAAATAGATACACTGAAGCTTTCTTT.

DNA for the CDR3: TGTGCCAGCAGTCTCAGCGGGTATGAGCAGTTCTTC. Translating gives CASSLSGYEQFF. This rearrangement joins TRBV27 to TRBJ2-1; D is possibly TRBD2 (6 bases). The CDR3 contains 12 residues. Per the germline V gene, CDR1 is MNHEY and CDR2 is SMNVEV (reference sequence). V was shortened by 5 bases and J by 8 bases, with 10 bases between the two germline ends.